A selection of T cell receptor beta chains follows, all from one sample in a study of blood T cell repertoires in COVID-19. Using immunoSEQ multiplex PCR, the repertoire was profiled, and TCRdb retains in-frame clones only, with some absent. The sample consists of approximately 200,000 clones, 75% to 85% of them appearing once. Sample: PBMCs or T cells enriched from blood (not recorded which). These receptors all stem from a man aged 40-50 years who had recovered from COVID-19. CDR3s include the opening cysteine and the closing phenylalanine or tryptophan. Each record gives: D gene, clone size, J gene, V gene, CDR3 protein, CDR3 DNA. A D gene is named only where the DNA matches it firmly. A row's size may be missing; if present it is once, few, many or a size class.

>NA|few|TRBJ2-6|TRBV18
CASSLTGFGANVLTF
TGTGCCAGCTCACTTACTGGTTTTGGGGCCAACGTCCTGACTTTC
>TRBD1|NA|TRBJ1-5|TRBV6-4
CASSDSRGRSNQPQHF
TGTGCCAGCAGTGACTCAAGGGGGCGCAGCAATCAGCCCCAGCATTTT
>TRBD1|NA|TRBJ1-6|TRBV6-1
CASSETLALDRVLNNSPLHF
TGTGCCAGCAGTGAGACTCTAGCCCTCGACAGGGTATTAAATAATTCACCCCTCCACTTT
>TRBD2|few|TRBJ2-5|TRBV6-2/TRBV6-3
CASSRGLAGGGETQYF
TGTGCCAGCAGTCGCGGACTAGCGGGAGGAGGGGAGACCCAGTACTTC
>NA|NA|TRBJ1-2|TRBV6-2/TRBV6-3
CASSQETPYGYTF
TGTGCCAGCAGTCAAGAAACACCCTATGGCTACACCTTC
>NA|NA|TRBJ1-6|TRBV28
CASSLNTRVDNSPLHF
TGTGCCAGCAGTTTAAATACCAGGGTGGATAATTCACCCCTCCACTTT
>NA|NA|TRBJ2-3|TRBV9
CASSVEQGRTDTQYF
TGTGCCAGCAGCGTAGAGCAGGGTCGCACAGATACGCAGTATTTT
>NA|NA|TRBJ1-4|TRBV2
CASSTEGGREKLFF
TGTGCCAGCAGTACGGAGGGGGGGCGTGAAAAACTGTTTTTT
>NA|NA|TRBJ1-4|TRBV30
CAWSVGQVNEKLFF
TGTGCCTGGAGTGTTGGGCAGGTGAATGAAAAACTGTTTTTT
>NA|few|TRBJ1-3|TRBV5-1
CASSPSGGNSGNTIYF
TGCGCCAGCAGCCCGAGCGGGGGCAACTCTGGAAACACCATATATTTT
>TRBD1|few|TRBJ1-2|TRBV18
CASTDSGQGLSSYTF
TGTGCCAGCACCGATTCTGGACAGGGTTTGTCTAGCTACACCTTC
>NA|NA|TRBJ2-1|TRBV5-6
CASSFFVLDNEQFF
TGTGCCAGCAGCTTTTTTGTCCTAGACAATGAGCAGTTCTTC
>NA|NA|TRBJ1-1|TRBV25-1
CASSEWEGTEAFF
TGTGCCAGCAGTGAATGGGAGGGCACTGAAGCTTTCTTT
>NA|NA|TRBJ1-6|TRBV7-3
CASSIANNSPLHF
TGTGCCAGCAGCATCGCGAATAATTCACCCCTCCACTTT
>TRBD2|NA|TRBJ2-3|TRBV9
CASSVGPLSGATGTDTQYF
TGTGCCAGCAGCGTAGGTCCCCTTAGCGGGGCGACGGGTACAGATACGCAGTATTTT
>TRBD1|NA|TRBJ1-1|TRBV11-3
CASSPGQGETNTEAFF
TGTGCCAGCAGCCCGGGACAGGGGGAGACGAACACTGAAGCTTTCTTT
>TRBD1|few|TRBJ1-2|TRBV6-5
CASSYRGRISGYTF
TGTGCCAGCAGTTACAGGGGGCGCATCAGTGGCTACACCTTC
>NA|NA|TRBJ2-1|TRBV18
CASSPTDGDSYNEQFF
TGTGCCAGCTCACCCACCGACGGGGATTCCTACAATGAGCAGTTCTTC
>NA|NA|TRBJ1-2|TRBV5-4
CASSLETGRGYTF
TGTGCCAGCAGCTTGGAGACAGGTCGAGGCTACACCTTC
>NA|NA|TRBJ1-1|TRBV18
CASSPDSLNTEAFF
TGTGCCAGCTCGCCGGACAGTTTGAACACTGAAGCTTTCTTT
>NA|NA|TRBJ2-5|TRBV7-7
CASSLGAGPIGETQYF
TGTGCTAGCAGCTTAGGAGCAGGGCCCATCGGGGAGACCCAGTACTTC
>NA|NA|TRBJ2-5|TRBV3-1/TRBV3-2
CASSNRQTKQETQYF
TGTGCCAGCAGCAACCGACAAACCAAGCAAGAGACCCAGTACTTC
>NA|NA|TRBJ1-6|TRBV6-5
CASSYSGGDNSPLHF
TGTGCCAGCAGTTACTCGGGGGGAGACAATTCACCCCTCCACTTT
>TRBD1|NA|TRBJ1-6|TRBV5-1
CASSLEPPGQGGSSPLHF
TGCGCCAGCAGCTTAGAGCCCCCGGGACAGGGTGGTTCATCACCCCTCCACTTT
>TRBD1|NA|TRBJ2-2|TRBV15
CATSPLAGGPNTGELFF
TGTGCCACCAGTCCTCTGGCAGGGGGCCCGAACACCGGGGAGCTGTTTTTT
>NA|few|TRBJ2-1|TRBV28
CASSSSSDSYNEQFF
TGTGCCAGCAGTTCATCTAGCGACTCCTACAATGAGCAGTTCTTC
>NA|NA|TRBJ1-1|TRBV25-1
CASSEGIGRATEAFF
TGTGCCAGCAGTGAAGGGATAGGCAGGGCTACTGAAGCTTTCTTT
>TRBD1|once|TRBJ2-7|TRBV7-2
CASGTVAEQYF
TGTGCCAGCGGGACAGTTGCCGAGCAGTACTTC
>TRBD2|NA|TRBJ2-2|TRBV2
CASSPRGAGGTSGKNTGELFF
TGTGCCAGCAGTCCACGGGGGGCAGGGGGGACTAGCGGGAAGAACACCGGGGAGCTGTTTTTT
>NA|NA|TRBJ2-7|TRBV6-5
CASGLYASYEQYF
TGTGCCAGCGGACTGTACGCCTCCTACGAGCAGTACTTC
>TRBD1|NA|TRBJ2-3|TRBV27
CASSSHRGSDTQYF
TGTGCCAGCAGTTCCCACAGGGGCTCAGATACGCAGTATTTT
>NA|few|TRBJ2-2|TRBV7-2
CASSLNVAGELFF
TGTGCCAGCAGCTTAAACGTAGCCGGGGAGCTGTTTTTT
>NA|NA|TRBJ2-3|TRBV7-2
CASSTRYTDTQYF
TGTGCCAGCAGCACGCGATATACAGATACGCAGTATTTT
>NA|NA|TRBJ1-6|TRBV3-1/TRBV3-2
CASSQERHAGGLNSPLHF
TGTGCCAGCAGCCAAGAACGTCACGCTGGGGGCCTTAATTCACCCCTCCACTTT
>NA|NA|TRBJ2-1|TRBV7-8
CASSPRQDPYNEQFF
TGTGCCAGCAGCCCTAGACAGGACCCCTACAATGAGCAGTTCTTC
>NA|few|TRBJ1-5|TRBV9
CASSVGLSIGNQPQHF
TGTGCCAGCAGCGTAGGACTGTCCATCGGCAATCAGCCCCAGCATTTT
>TRBD2|once|TRBJ2-3|TRBV24-1
CATSDLGLAGGDTQYF
TGTGCCACCAGTGATTTGGGTCTAGCGGGAGGAGATACGCAGTATTTT
>NA|NA|TRBJ1-5|TRBV28
CASSFRRANSNQPQHF
TGTGCCAGCAGTTTTAGGAGGGCTAATAGCAATCAGCCCCAGCATTTT
>TRBD1|NA|TRBJ2-5|TRBV2
CASGDRQETQYF
TGTGCCAGCGGGGACAGACAAGAGACCCAGTACTTC
>NA|NA|TRBJ1-1|TRBV11-2
CASSLDPTGEAFF
TGTGCCAGCAGCTTAGACCCCACAGGGGAAGCTTTCTTT
>NA|few|TRBJ2-7|TRBV6-2/TRBV6-3
CASSYEDSSYEQYF
TGTGCCAGCAGTTACGAGGACAGTTCCTACGAGCAGTACTTC
>NA|NA|TRBJ2-2|TRBV4-1
CASSQERGPSTGELFF
TGCGCCAGCAGCCAAGAGAGAGGGCCCAGCACCGGGGAGCTGTTTTTT
>NA|NA|TRBJ2-3|TRBV29-1
CSVKGTTGYTDTQYF
TGCAGCGTTAAGGGGACGACAGGCTACACAGATACGCAGTATTTT
>NA|NA|TRBJ1-1|TRBV5-5
CASSLGGQLFMNTEAFF
TGTGCCAGCAGCTTGGGAGGACAGCTTTTCATGAACACTGAAGCTTTCTTT
>NA|once|TRBJ2-2|TRBV6-5
CASSYGWQGVTGELFF
TGTGCCAGCAGTTACGGGTGGCAGGGTGTTACCGGGGAGCTGTTTTTT
>NA|NA|TRBJ1-2|TRBV5-6
CASSRWGLYGYTF
TGTGCCAGCAGCCGGTGGGGACTTTATGGCTACACCTTC
>TRBD1|NA|TRBJ2-7|TRBV18
CASSRDRVTYEQYF
TGTGCCAGCTCACGGGACAGGGTTACCTACGAGCAGTACTTC
>NA|NA|TRBJ2-5|TRBV28
CASSLPQGPVKTQYF
TGTGCCAGCAGTTTACCCCAGGGGCCGGTAAAGACCCAGTACTTC
>NA|NA|TRBJ1-5|TRBV5-1
CASSLVPGVGQPQHF
TGCGCCAGCAGCTTGGTACCAGGGGTAGGTCAGCCCCAGCATTTT
>TRBD1|NA|TRBJ1-2|TRBV30
CAWDRGYRSFHTF
TGTGCCTGGGACAGGGGCTACCGATCTTTCCACACCTTC
>TRBD2|NA|TRBJ2-5|TRBV7-9
CASSFLGLAVAQETQYF
TGTGCCAGCAGCTTCCTTGGACTAGCGGTAGCCCAAGAGACCCAGTACTTC